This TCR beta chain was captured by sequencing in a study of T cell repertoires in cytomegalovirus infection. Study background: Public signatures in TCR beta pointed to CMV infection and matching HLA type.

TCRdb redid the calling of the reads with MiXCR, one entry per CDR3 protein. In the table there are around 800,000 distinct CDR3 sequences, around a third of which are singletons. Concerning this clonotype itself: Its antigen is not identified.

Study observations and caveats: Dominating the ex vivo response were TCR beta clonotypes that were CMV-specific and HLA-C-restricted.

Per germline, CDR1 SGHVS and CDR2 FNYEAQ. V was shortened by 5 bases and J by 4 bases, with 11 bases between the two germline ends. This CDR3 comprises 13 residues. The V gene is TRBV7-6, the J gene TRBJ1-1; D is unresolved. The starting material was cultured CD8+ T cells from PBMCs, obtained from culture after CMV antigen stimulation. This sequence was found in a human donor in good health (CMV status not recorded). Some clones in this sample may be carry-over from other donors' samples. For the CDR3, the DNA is TGTGCCAGCAGCCCCAATAGCCTCACTGAAGCTTTCTTT. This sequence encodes CASSPNSLTEAFF.